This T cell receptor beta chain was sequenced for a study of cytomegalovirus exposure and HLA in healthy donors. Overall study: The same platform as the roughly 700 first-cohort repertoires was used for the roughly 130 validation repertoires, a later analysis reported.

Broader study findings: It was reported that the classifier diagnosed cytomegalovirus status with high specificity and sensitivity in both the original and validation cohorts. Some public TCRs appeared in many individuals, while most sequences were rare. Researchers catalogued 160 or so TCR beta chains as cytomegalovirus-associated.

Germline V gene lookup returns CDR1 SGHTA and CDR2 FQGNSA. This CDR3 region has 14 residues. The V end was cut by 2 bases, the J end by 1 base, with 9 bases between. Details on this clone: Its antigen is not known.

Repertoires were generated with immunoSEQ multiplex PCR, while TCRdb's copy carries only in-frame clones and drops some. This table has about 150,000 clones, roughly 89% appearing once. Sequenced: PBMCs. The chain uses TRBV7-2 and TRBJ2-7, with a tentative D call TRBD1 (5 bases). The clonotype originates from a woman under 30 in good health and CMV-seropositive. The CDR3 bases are TGTGCCAGCAGCTTAATTCAGGGTTCCTACGAGCAGTACTTC. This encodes CASSLIQGSYEQYF.